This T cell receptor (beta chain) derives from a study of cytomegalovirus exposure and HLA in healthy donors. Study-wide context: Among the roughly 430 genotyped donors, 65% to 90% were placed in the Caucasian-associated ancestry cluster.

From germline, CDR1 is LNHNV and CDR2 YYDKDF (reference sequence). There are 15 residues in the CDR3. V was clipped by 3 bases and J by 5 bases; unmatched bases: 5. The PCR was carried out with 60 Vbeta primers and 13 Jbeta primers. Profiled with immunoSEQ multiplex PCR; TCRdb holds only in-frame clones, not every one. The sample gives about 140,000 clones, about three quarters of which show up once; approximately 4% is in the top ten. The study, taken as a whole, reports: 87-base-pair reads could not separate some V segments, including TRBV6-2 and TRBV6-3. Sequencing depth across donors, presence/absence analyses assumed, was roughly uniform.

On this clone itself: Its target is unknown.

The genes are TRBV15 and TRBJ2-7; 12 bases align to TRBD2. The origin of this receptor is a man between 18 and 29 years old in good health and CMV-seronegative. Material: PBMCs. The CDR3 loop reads CATSSRLAGVDEQYF. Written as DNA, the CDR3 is TGTGCCACCAGCAGCCGACTAGCGGGAGTAGACGAGCAGTACTTC.